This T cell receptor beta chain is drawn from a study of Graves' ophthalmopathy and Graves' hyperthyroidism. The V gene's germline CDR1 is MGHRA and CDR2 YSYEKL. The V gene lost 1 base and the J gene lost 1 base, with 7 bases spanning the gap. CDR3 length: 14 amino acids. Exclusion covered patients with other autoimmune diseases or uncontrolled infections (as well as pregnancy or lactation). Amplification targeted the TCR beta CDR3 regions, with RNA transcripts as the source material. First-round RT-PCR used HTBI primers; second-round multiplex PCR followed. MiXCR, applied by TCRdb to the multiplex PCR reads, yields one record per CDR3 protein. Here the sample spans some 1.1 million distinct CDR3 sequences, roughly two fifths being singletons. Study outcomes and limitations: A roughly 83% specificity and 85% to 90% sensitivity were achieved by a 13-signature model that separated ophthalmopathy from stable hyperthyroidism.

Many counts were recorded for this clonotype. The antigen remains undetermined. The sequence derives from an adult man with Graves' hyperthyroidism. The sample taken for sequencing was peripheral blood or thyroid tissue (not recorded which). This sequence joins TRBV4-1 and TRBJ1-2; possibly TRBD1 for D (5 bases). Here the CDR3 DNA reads TGCGCCAGCAGCCAAGGGGGCAGTAACTATGGCTACACCTTC. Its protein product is CASSQGGSNYGYTF.